This T cell receptor (beta chain) was recorded in a study of CD8 T cells in ankylosing spondylitis (dated by TCRdb to 2016 to 2017). Regarding the study in general: T cell receptor beta repertoires were profiled in healthy donors and ankylosing spondylitis patients so that disease-linked TCR variants could be found. In total, the full study cohort was made up of some 100 healthy donors and roughly 27 ankylosing spondylitis patients. Peripheral blood samples were taken, and synovial fluid was additionally collected from ankylosing spondylitis patients. Broad study findings and their caveats: Some motif variants were previously reported in synovial fluid and blood of reactive arthritis patients, suggesting common disease-initiation mechanisms. The disease-linked clones had a CD8+ phenotype and were found at relatively low frequencies in peripheral blood. According to the report, matched synovial fluid samples from ankylosing spondylitis patients were significantly enriched for the disease-linked clones. A TCR beta motif made up of several highly homologous amino acid variants appeared to be characteristic of blood from ankylosing spondylitis patients.

The sequencing machine was an Illumina HiSeq 2500. TCR beta libraries were prepared by quantitative 5'-RACE with molecular barcodes. Turning to the authors' computational methods: To identify disease-linked TCR variants, a new computational method was used, one built on a probabilistic model of VDJ rearrangement. TCRdb reworked the public reads: Q25 trimming with fastp, MiXCR clone assembly, productive beta chains retained. Rows with one shared CDR3 protein collapse into an entry with the most common genes and DNA. Here the V and J calls rest on TCRdb's processing, not on the authors' analysis. This sample gives 350,000 or so distinct CDR3 sequences in total; 11% of them show up just once. The ten biggest clones cover roughly 9% of the sample. This clonotype was picked up many times. Its antigen specificity is not known. No quality values exist for individual bases; no much larger clone is one base distant.

Sequenced material: blood, either unsorted or a sorted T cell fraction (not recorded which). This TCR derives from a female donor with ankylosing spondylitis or in good health (not recorded which).

The CDR3 region reads CASRHEAGQPNEQFF. The DNA sequence reads TGTGCCAGCAGACACGAGGCGGGACAACCCAATGAGCAGTTCTTC. Rearrangement joined TRBV6-1 to TRBJ2-1; the D call is tentative, TRBD1 or TRBD2, as each matches 6 bases. V and J lose 6 bases and 6 bases, and a span of 18 bases separates them. From a lookup of the germline V gene, CDR1 and CDR2 are MNHNS and SASEGT. CDR3 length: 15 amino acids, cysteine to phenylalanine. CDR3 DNA only is kept here, 45 bases in frame from base 1.